Following are 18 T cell receptor beta chains from one sample sequenced in a study of cytomegalovirus exposure and HLA in healthy donors. Profiled with immunoSEQ multiplex PCR; TCRdb holds only in-frame clones, not every one. The sample shows 160,000 or so clones, about 88% of them seen only once. The specimen was PBMCs. The receptors come from a young man in good health and CMV-seronegative.

This sequence joins TRBV5-1 and TRBJ2-1; perhaps TRBD1 as D (5 bases). CDR1 is SGHRS and CDR2 is YFSETQ in the germline V gene. The CDR3 is made up of 14 amino acids. The ends were cut back, 0 bases at V and 4 bases at J, with 8 bases in the middle. The CDR3 region is CASSLEQAYNEQFF. The CDR3, as DNA: TGCGCCAGCAGCTTGGAACAGGCTTACAATGAGCAGTTCTTC.

The chain is built from TRBV11-2 and TRBJ2-7, with TRBD1 identical over 7 bases. The CDR3 runs to 14 residues. V lost 5 bases, J lost 6 bases, and 10 bases stayed unmatched. Germline V CDR1 and CDR2: SGHAT, FQNNGV. CDR3 loop: CASSHQWTGFEQYV. The CDR3 nucleotides are TGTGCCAGCAGCCACCAATGGACAGGATTCGAGCAGTACGTC.

The chain has TRBV5-6 and TRBJ1-5, with D maybe TRBD1 (6 bases). Germline V gene lookup returns CDR1 SGHDT and CDR2 YYEEEE. The length of the CDR3 is 15 residues. V lost 4 bases, J lost 0 bases, and 11 bases lay in between. The CDR3 loop is CASSPWDNSNQPQHF. CDR3 coding DNA: TGTGCCAGCAGCCCGTGGGACAATAGCAATCAGCCCCAGCATTTT.

In this sample, this clone turned up a few times. The chain is built from TRBV6-5 and TRBJ1-6; a weak D match, TRBD1 (5 bases). From germline, CDR1 is MNHEY and CDR2 SVGAGI. This CDR3 spans 15 amino acids. Trimming took off 3 bases at V and 1 base at J, with 7 bases between the two ends. This chain's CDR3 is CASSYGGSYNSPLHF. The CDR3 bases are TGTGCCAGCAGTTATGGGGGGTCCTATAATTCACCCCTCCACTTT.

The CDR3 loop reads CASSPRTGEETQYF. The CDR3 coding sequence is TGTGCCAGCAGCCCTAGAACGGGGGAAGAGACCCAGTACTTC. This chain joins TRBV7-9 and TRBJ2-5; weak D call: TRBD2 (6 bases). Germline CDR1 and CDR2: SEHNR and FQNEAQ (reference sequence). Trimming removed 5 bases from V and 3 bases from J, with 13 bases in between. The CDR3 length is 14 residues. The whole variable domain, remainder taken from reference TRBV7-9 and TRBJ2-5, is DTGVSQNPRHKITKRGQNVTFRCDPISEHNRLYWYRQTLGQGPEFLTYFQNEAQLEKSRLLSDRFSAERPKGSFSTLEIQRTEQGDSAMYLCASSPRTGEETQYFGPGTRLLVL.

The chain joins TRBV18 to TRBJ2-7; TRBD1 aligns across 8 bases. This CDR3 comprises 14 residues. J lost 3 bases, V lost 6 bases, and 7 bases had no gene match. Per germline, CDR1 KGHSH and CDR2 LQKENI. The CDR3 region is CASSAGTGIYEQYV. The CDR3 DNA reads as TGTGCCAGCTCCGCAGGGACAGGAATCTACGAGCAGTACGTC.

The chain has TRBV5-1 and TRBJ2-1, with 10 bases that match TRBD1. The CDR3 sequence is 17 residues long. Germline V gives CDR1 SGHRS, CDR2 YFSETQ. V lost 1 base and J lost 8; bases outside the gene matches: 12. The CDR3 here is CASSLNWVRDRGHEQFF. In nucleotides, the CDR3 is TGCGCCAGCAGCTTGAATTGGGTCCGGGACAGGGGCCATGAGCAGTTCTTC. Filled out from reference TRBV5-1 and TRBJ2-1, the complete variable domain reads KAGVTQTPRYLIKTRGQQVTLSCSPISGHRSVSWYQQTPGQGLQFLFEYFSETQRNKGNFPGRFSGRQFSNSRSEMNVSTLELGDSALYLCASSLNWVRDRGHEQFFGPGTRLTVL.

The chain is built from TRBV30 and TRBJ1-2; D perhaps matches TRBD1 (6 bases). Trimming removed 3 bases from V and 4 bases from J, with 33 bases in between. The CDR3 runs 20 residues. Germline values: CDR1 GTSNPN, CDR2 SVGIG (reference sequence). The CDR3 DNA sequence: TGTGCCTGGAGAAGATTCAGCCGGGACATAAGCCAAGGTACCGTCTATGGCTACACCTTC. Its translation: CAWRRFSRDISQGTVYGYTF.

This chain links TRBV6-6 with TRBJ1-2, with TRBD1 matching over 9 bases. Trimming at V came to 5 bases and at J to 4 bases, leaving 8 bases not matched to a gene. This CDR3 contains 15 residues. Germline V gives CDR1 MNHNY, CDR2 SVGAGI (reference sequence). The DNA of the CDR3 is TGTGCCAGCAGTAACACAGGGGGCGACATCTATGGCTACACCTTC. It yields the protein CASSNTGGDIYGYTF.

This chain links TRBV25-1 with TRBJ1-1; D not certain. Trimming took 7 bases from V and 5 from J, leaving 5 bases between them. The CDR3 contains 10 residues. The germline V gene has CDR1 MGHDK and CDR2 SYGVNS. CDR3 amino acids: CASTVTEAFF. For the CDR3, the DNA is TGTGCCAGCACCGTGACTGAAGCTTTCTTT.

This chain connects TRBV4-1 to TRBJ1-4, with a tentative D call TRBD1 (5 bases). The CDR3 is made up of 15 amino acids. Trimming stripped 4 bases from V and 0 bases from J, with 9 bases between. Germline values: CDR1 MGHRA, CDR2 YSYEKL. CDR3 residues: CASSRIRATNEKLFF. The CDR3 DNA follows: TGCGCCAGCAGCCGAATCAGGGCAACTAATGAAAAACTGTTTTTT.

This sequence joins TRBV2 and TRBJ2-1; 9 nucleotides agree with TRBD2. V was pared by 3 bases and J by 15 bases, with 15 bases of the junction left unmatched. The length of the CDR3 is 15 residues. Per germline, CDR1 SNHLY and CDR2 FYNNEI. The CDR3 loop reads CASSDLGLAESQVFF. For the CDR3, the DNA is TGTGCCAGCAGTGATTTGGGACTAGCAGAAAGTCAGGTGTTCTTC.

This chain connects TRBV6-6 to TRBJ2-1, with 9 bases fitting TRBD2. The CDR3 contains 14 residues. Germline values: CDR1 MNHNY, CDR2 SVGAGI (reference sequence). Trimming removed 4 bases from V and 7 bases from J; junction bases left unmatched: 5. CDR3 residues: CASSWGLALNEQFF. CDR3 sequence (DNA): TGTGCCAGCAGTTGGGGACTAGCTTTGAATGAGCAGTTCTTC.

In this sample, this clone turned up once. The CDR3 loop is CATAAVTQYF. The CDR3 DNA is TGTGCCACCGCTGCGGTTACGCAGTATTTT. This chain links TRBV6-1 with TRBJ2-3; D unresolved. CDR3 length equals 10 residues. Germline loops: CDR1 MNHNS, CDR2 SASEGT. Trimming took off 10 bases at V and 8 bases at J, with 10 bases between the two ends.

The gene calls are TRBV28 and TRBJ1-3, with a weak D call TRBD1 (5 bases). V was cut by 1 base and J by 0 bases, with 7 bases left in between. This CDR3 is built from 15 residues. The germline V gene encodes CDR1 MDHEN and CDR2 SYDVKM. CDR3 amino acids: CASSLSTDSGNTIYF. The CDR3 coding sequence is TGTGCCAGCAGTTTATCGACAGACTCTGGAAACACCATATATTTT.

J is TRBJ2-2 and V is TRBV2; 7 bases line up with TRBD2. CDR3 length: 15 residues. The trim removed 0 bases at V and 4 bases at J, leaving 2 bases unmatched. CDR1 SNHLY and CDR2 FYNNEI come from the germline V gene. The CDR3 sequence is CASSEAPSGTGELFF. The CDR3 DNA is TGTGCCAGCAGTGAAGCTCCTAGCGGCACCGGGGAGCTGTTTTTT.

This clone was seen only a few times. The chain couples TRBV6-1 to TRBJ2-7; D is uncertain. V gave up 2 bases and J gave up 12 bases, with 17 bases separating them. CDR3 length: 13 residues. CDR1 and CDR2 (germline): MNHNS, SASEGT. The CDR3 here is CASSEITLELGYF. CDR3 nucleotide sequence: TGTGCCAGCAGTGAAATCACCCTGGAGCTAGGGTACTTC.

The CDR3 loop reads CASSMFDGRGGDTQYF. The CDR3, as DNA: TGTGCCAGTAGTATGTTTGACGGGAGAGGAGGGGATACGCAGTATTTT. This rearrangement joins TRBV19 to TRBJ2-3, with TRBD2 as a possible D gene (6 bases). V lost 3 bases, J lost 6 bases, and 19 bases lay in between. From germline, CDR1 is LNHDA and CDR2 SQIVND (reference sequence). The length of the CDR3 is 16 residues.